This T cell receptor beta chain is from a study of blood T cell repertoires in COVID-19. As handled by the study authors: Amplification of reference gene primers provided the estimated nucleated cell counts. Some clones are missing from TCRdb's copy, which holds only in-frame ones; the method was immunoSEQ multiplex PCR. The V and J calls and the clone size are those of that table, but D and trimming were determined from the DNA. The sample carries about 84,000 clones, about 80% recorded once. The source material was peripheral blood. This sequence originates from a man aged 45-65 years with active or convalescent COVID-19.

Here the CDR3 DNA reads TGCGCCAGCAGCCAAGGACAGGGGGTCTGGAACACCGGGGAGCTGTTTTTT. Protein: CASSQGQGVWNTGELFF. The chain links TRBV4-1 to TRBJ2-2, with TRBD1 matching 9 bases. J lost 1 base, V lost 1 base, and 4 bases had no gene match. This CDR3 has 17 residues. Germline assignment: CDR1 MGHRA and CDR2 YSYEKL.